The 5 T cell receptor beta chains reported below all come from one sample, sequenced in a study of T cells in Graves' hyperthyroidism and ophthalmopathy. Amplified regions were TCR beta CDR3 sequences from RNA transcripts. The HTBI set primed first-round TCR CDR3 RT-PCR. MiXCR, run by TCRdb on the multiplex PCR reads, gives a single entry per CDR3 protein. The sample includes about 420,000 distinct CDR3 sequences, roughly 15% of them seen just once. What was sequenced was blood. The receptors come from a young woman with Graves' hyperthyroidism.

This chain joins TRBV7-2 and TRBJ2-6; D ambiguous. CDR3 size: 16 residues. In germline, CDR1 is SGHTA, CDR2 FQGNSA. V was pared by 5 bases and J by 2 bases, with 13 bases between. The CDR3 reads CASSKNAPTGANVLTF. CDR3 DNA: TGTGCCAGCAGCAAAAATGCCCCTACTGGGGCCAACGTCCTGACTTTC. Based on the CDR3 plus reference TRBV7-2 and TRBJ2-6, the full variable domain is GAGVSQSPSNKVTEKGKDVELRCDPISGHTALYWYRQSLGQGLEFLIYFQGNSAPDKSGLPSDRFSAERTGGSVSTLTIQRTQQEDSAVYLCASSKNAPTGANVLTFGAGSRLTVL.

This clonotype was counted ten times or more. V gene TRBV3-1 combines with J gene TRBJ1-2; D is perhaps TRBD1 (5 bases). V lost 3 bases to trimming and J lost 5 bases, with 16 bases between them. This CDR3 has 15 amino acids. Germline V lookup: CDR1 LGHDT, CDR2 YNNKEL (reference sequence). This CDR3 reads CASSHNGALGYGYTF. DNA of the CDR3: TGTGCCAGCAGCCATAATGGGGCTTTAGGATATGGCTACACCTTC.

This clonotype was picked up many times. CDR3 bases: TGCGCCAGCAGCTTTCCCCGTAGGACAGGTACCCACGAGCAGTACTTC. Translation gives CASSFPRRTGTHEQYF. J is TRBJ2-7 and V is TRBV5-1, with 7 positions matching TRBD1. This CDR3 comprises 16 residues. CDR1 and CDR2 from the germline V gene are SGHRS and YFSETQ. With V trimmed by 2 bases and J by 5 bases, 13 bases remained unmatched.

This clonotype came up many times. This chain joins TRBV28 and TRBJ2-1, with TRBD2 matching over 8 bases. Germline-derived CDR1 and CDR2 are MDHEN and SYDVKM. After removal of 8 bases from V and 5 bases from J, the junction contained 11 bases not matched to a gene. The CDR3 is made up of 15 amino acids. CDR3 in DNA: TGTGCCAGCTGTATCGGGAGTAGCGGGGACAATGAGCAGTTCTTC. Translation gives CASCIGSSGDNEQFF.

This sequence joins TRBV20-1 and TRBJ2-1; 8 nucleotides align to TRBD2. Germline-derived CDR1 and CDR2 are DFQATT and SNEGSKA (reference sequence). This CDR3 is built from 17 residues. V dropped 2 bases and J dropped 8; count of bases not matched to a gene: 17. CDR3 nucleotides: TGCAGTGCTAGAAGGACGATGAGGGGACTAGAAATCCATGAGCAGTTCTTC. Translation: CSARRTMRGLEIHEQFF.